This T cell receptor (beta chain) stems from a study of blood T cells in healthy people across ages. Study-wide results and limits: PBMCs that were unsorted prevented a conclusive naive versus antigen-experienced comparison.

This clonotype was recorded at least ten times. Its antigen is not known. A second about 7 to 12 cycle PCR used barcoded and J-beta primers. From each sample, at least 2.5 million paired-end reads containing CDR3 were obtained. TCRdb passed the 5' RACE reads through MiXCR, listing each CDR3 protein once. The sample has more than 650,000 distinct CDR3 sequences; 22% are singletons. This CDR3 contains 15 residues. The V end lost 5 bases, the J end lost 4 bases, and 17 bases lay between the germline ends. The sequence came from an older man in good health. The sequenced material came from blood. The genes are TRBV12-3 or TRBV12-4 and TRBJ1-2, with D hard to call. Written as DNA, the CDR3 is TGTGCCAGCAGTCAAACGATGACATGGGGCTATGGCTACACCTTC. Translation gives CASSQTMTWGYGYTF.